This TCR beta chain was found in a study of low-dose radiotherapy and immunotherapy resistance in tumors. Alpha- and beta-chain coverage of first-strand cDNA came from TRAV- and TRBV-specific primers. Amplification of TCRs used a constant-region primer and V-primer adapter for around 20 PCR cycles. Each CDR3 protein gets one entry after TCRdb re-called the reads with MiXCR. The table lists approximately 100,000 distinct CDR3 sequences, more than 20% of them singletons. This clonotype was seen many times. As to time point: after trial treatment. Treatment: LDRT plus nivolumab, ipilimumab, low-dose cyclophosphamide and aspirin (RACIN trial). The sequencing used PBMCs, collected after low-dose radiotherapy plus immunotherapy. The source is a male donor with prostate cancer.

The CDR3 region is CATSDLYNEETQYF. CDR3 coding DNA: TGTGCCACCAGTGATTTGTACAACGAAGAGACCCAGTACTTC. The genes are TRBV24-1 and TRBJ2-5; D is unclear. Looked up from germline, CDR1 is KGHDR and CDR2 is SFDVKD. V was trimmed by 0 bases and J by 3 bases, leaving 7 bases between them. This CDR3 region has 14 residues.